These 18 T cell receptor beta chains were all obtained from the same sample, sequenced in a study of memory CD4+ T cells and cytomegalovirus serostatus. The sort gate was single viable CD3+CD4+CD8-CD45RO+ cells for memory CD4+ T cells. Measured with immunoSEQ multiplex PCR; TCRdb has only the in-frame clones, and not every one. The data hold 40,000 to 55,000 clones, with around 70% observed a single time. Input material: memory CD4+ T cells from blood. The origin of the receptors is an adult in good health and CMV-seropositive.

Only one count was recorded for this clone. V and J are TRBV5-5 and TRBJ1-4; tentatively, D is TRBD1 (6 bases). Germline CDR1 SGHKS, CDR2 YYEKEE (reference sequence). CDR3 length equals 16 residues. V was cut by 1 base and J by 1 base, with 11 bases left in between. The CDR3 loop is CASSLNRAETNEKLFF. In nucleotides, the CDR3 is TGTGCCAGCAGCTTGAACAGGGCGGAAACTAATGAAAAACTGTTTTTT.

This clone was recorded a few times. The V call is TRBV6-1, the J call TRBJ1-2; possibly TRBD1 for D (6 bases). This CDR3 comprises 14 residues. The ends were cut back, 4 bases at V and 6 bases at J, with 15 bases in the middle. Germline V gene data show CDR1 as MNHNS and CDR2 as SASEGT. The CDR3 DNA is TGTGCCAGCAGTGGCGACAGGACCCTAGATGGCTACACCTTC. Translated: CASSGDRTLDGYTF.

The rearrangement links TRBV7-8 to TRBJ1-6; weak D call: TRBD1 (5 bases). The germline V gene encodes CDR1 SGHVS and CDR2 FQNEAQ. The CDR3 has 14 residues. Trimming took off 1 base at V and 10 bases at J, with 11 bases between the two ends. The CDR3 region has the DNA TGTGCCAGCAGCTTAGTCCAGGGCGGGTCACCCCTCCACTTT. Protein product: CASSLVQGGSPLHF.

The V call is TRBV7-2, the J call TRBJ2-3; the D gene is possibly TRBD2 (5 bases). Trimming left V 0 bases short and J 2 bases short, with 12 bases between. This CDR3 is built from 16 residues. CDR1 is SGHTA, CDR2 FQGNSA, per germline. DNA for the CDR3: TGTGCCAGCAGCTTAGCCTCGGACTCCTTCACAGATACGCAGTATTTT. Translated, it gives CASSLASDSFTDTQYF. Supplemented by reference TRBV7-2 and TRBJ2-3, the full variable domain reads GAGVSQSPSNKVTEKGKDVELRCDPISGHTALYWYRQSLGQGLEFLIYFQGNSAPDKSGLPSDRFSAERTGGSVSTLTIQRTQQEDSAVYLCASSLASDSFTDTQYFGPGTRLTVL.

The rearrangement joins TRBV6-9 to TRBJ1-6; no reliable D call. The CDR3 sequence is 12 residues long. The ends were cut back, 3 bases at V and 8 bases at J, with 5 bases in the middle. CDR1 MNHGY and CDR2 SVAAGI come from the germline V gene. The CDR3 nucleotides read TGTGCCAGCAGTTACTTGGATTCACCCCTCCACTTT. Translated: CASSYLDSPLHF.

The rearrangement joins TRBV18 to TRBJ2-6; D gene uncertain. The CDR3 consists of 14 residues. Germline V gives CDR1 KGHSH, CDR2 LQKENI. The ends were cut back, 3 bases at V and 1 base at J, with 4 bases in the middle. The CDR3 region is CASSPGSGANVLTF. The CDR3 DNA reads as TGTGCCAGCTCACCGGGGTCTGGGGCCAACGTCCTGACTTTC. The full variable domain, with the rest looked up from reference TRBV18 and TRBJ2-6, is NAGVMQNPRHLVRRRGQEARLRCSPMKGHSHVYWYRQLPEEGLKFMVYLQKENIIDESGMPKERFSAEFPKEGPSILRIQQVVRGDSAAYFCASSPGSGANVLTFGAGSRLTVL.

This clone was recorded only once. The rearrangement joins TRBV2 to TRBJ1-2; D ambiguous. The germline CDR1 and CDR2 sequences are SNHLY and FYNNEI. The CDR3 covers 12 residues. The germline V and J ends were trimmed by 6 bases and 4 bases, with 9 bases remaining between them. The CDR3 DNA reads TGTGCCAGCAGAAGGGCCTCCTATGGCTACACCTTC. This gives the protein CASRRASYGYTF.

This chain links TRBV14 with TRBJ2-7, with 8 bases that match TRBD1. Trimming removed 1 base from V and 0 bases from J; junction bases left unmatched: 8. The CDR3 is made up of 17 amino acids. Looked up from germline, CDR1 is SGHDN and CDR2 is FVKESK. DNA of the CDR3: TGTGCCAGCAGCCAAGCCTGGGACAGGCGAGGCTCCTACGAGCAGTACTTC. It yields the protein CASSQAWDRRGSYEQYF.

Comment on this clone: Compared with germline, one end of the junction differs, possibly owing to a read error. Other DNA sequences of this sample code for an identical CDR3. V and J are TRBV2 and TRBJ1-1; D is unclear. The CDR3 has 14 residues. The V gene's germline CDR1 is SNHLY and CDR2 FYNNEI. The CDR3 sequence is CASIRAIRDTEAFF. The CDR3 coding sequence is TGTGCCAGCATACGGGCCATTCGGGATACTGAAGCCTTCTTT.

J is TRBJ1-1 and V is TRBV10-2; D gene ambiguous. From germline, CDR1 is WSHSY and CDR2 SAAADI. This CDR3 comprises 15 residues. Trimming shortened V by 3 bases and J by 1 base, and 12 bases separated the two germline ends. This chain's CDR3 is CASSETAERNTEAFF. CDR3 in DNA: TGCGCCAGCAGTGAAACAGCGGAGAGGAACACTGAAGCTTTCTTT.

CDR3 DNA sequence: TGCGCCAGCAGCCAAGTACGGGGAACGACTAATGAAAAACTGTTTTTT. It codes for CASSQVRGTTNEKLFF. V is TRBV4-1 and J is TRBJ1-4; no definite D call. There are 16 residues in the CDR3. Germline assignment: CDR1 MGHRA and CDR2 YSYEKL. V lost 1 base, J lost 2 bases, and 11 bases lay in between.

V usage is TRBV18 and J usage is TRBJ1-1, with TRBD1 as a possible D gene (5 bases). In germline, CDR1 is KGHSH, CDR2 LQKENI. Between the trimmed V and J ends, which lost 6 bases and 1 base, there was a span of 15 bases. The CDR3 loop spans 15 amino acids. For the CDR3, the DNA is TGTGCCAGCTCGGACACCCATAGGGGGAACACTGAAGCTTTCTTT. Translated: CASSDTHRGNTEAFF.

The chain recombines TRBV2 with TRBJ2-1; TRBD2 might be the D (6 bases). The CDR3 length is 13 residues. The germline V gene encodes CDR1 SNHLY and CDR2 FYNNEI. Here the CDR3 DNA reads TGTGCTACGAGCCTAGCGAGGGACAATGAGCAGTTCTTC. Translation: CATSLARDNEQFF.

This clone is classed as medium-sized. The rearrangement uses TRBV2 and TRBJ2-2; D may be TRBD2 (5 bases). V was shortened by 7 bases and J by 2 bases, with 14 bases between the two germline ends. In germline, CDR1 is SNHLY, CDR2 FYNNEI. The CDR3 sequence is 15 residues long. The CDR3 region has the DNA TGTGCCAGCAAACGAGGGATATTTAACACCGGGGAGCTGTTTTTT. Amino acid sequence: CASKRGIFNTGELFF.

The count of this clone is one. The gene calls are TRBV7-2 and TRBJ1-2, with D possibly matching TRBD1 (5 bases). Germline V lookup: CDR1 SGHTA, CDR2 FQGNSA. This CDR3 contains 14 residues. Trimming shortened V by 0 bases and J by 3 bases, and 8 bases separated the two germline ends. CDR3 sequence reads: CASSLAGTDYGYTF. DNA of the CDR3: TGTGCCAGCAGCTTAGCCGGGACTGACTATGGCTACACCTTC.

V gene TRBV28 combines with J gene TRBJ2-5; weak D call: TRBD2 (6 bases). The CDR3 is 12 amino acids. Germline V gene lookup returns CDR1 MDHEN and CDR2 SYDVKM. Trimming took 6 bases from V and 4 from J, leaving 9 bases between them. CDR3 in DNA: TGTGCCAGCAGCCAGGGAGGAGAGACCCAGTACTTC. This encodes CASSQGGETQYF.

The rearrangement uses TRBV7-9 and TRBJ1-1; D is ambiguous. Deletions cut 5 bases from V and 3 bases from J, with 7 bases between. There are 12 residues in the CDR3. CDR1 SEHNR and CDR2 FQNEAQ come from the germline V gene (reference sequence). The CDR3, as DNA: TGTGCCAGCAGCCCCGAAGACACTGAAGCTTTCTTT. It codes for CASSPEDTEAFF.

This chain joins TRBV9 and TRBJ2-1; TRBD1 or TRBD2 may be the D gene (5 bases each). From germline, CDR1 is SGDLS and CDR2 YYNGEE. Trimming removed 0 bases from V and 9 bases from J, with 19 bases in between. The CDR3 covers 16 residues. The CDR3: CASSVVVGAPRGEQFF. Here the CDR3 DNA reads TGTGCCAGCAGCGTAGTGGTAGGAGCGCCGAGGGGTGAGCAGTTCTTC. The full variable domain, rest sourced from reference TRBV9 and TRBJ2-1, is DSGVTQTPKHLITATGQRVTLRCSPRSGDLSVYWYQQSLDQGLQFLIQYYNGEERAKGNILERFSAQQFPDLHSELNLSSLELGDSALYFCASSVVVGAPRGEQFFGPGTRLTVL.